This T cell receptor (beta chain) was captured in a study of cytomegalovirus exposure and HLA in healthy donors. Across the study: Membership in the Caucasian-associated ancestry cluster was found for about four fifths of roughly 360 genotyped donors. Notes on the study in general: Confirmation in vitro established that three CMV-associated chains were specific for CMV antigens. Most TCR beta V segments were productive about 87% or about 30% of the time in an earlier analysis. Cytomegalovirus association was assigned to some 160 TCR beta chains.

The CDR3 spans 14 residues. Trimming took 6 bases from V and 2 from J; bases not matched to a gene: 4. CDR1 MDHEN and CDR2 SYDVKM come from the germline V gene. Comments on this clone: Antigen unknown.

PCR involved 60 Vbeta and 13 Jbeta primers. Generated by immunoSEQ multiplex PCR, the TCRdb table keeps only in-frame clones and is missing some. Of some 150,000 clones in the sample, 55% to 85% are singletons; the top ten hold less than 2.5%. This rearrangement joins TRBV28 to TRBJ1-3, with 7 bases matching TRBD1. Sequenced input: PBMCs. This sequence was found in a man aged 35 to 55 in good health and CMV-seronegative. For the CDR3, the DNA is TGTGCCAGCAGAATAACAGGGGCTGGAAACACCATATATTTT. Encoded protein: CASRITGAGNTIYF.